The 17 T cell receptor beta chains listed next were all sequenced from one sample in a study of vaccination effects on CD4 cells after COVID-19. Peptide-pool stimulation followed by sequencing identified expanded antigen-specific CD4+ clonotypes in the ViraFEST assay. The culture ran for less than 12 days, and then CD4+ T cells were isolated. Either the BNT162b2 or mRNA-1273 vaccine was given to participants in two doses. No antigen has been identified for these receptors. Profiling relied on immunoSEQ multiplex PCR, and the TCRdb table lists in-frame clones only, not all of them. The sample carries some 68,000 clones, 75% to 85% recorded once. Sequences were derived from CD4+ T cells from PBMCs cultured with HCoV-229E spike peptides, sampled after COVID-19 vaccination. The source of these receptors is a human donor who received a COVID-19 vaccine.

V gene TRBV27 combines with J gene TRBJ1-5; maybe TRBD1 (6 bases). The CDR3 length is 15 residues. The germline V gene has CDR1 MNHEY and CDR2 SMNVEV (reference sequence). V lost 5 bases to trimming and J lost 1 base, with 12 bases between them. CDR3 bases: TGTGCCAGCAGTGCACAGGGATTGAGCAATCAGCCCCAGCATTTT. Translation: CASSAQGLSNQPQHF.

This chain links TRBV5-4 with TRBJ2-2, with 9 bases that match TRBD1. V dropped 0 bases and J dropped 6; count of bases not matched to a gene: 3. The CDR3 runs 15 residues. Germline V gene sequence: CDR1 SGHNT, CDR2 YYREEE (reference sequence). CDR3 DNA sequence: TGTGCCAGCAGCTTGGGGGACAGGGAAGCCGGGGAGCTGTTTTTT. Protein sequence: CASSLGDREAGELFF.

This clone has only one observation. The chain has TRBV5-1 and TRBJ2-5; tentatively, D is TRBD1 (6 bases). Germline V gene lookup returns CDR1 SGHRS and CDR2 YFSETQ. V was trimmed by 5 bases and J by 3 bases, leaving 14 bases between them. The CDR3 sequence is 14 residues long. DNA of the CDR3: TGCGCCAGCAGGCCAACAGGGATAGAAGAGACCCAGTACTTC. Protein product: CASRPTGIEETQYF.

This clone was seen a few times. The V and J genes are TRBV19 and TRBJ1-5; 9 bases map to TRBD1. Per the germline V gene, CDR1 is LNHDA and CDR2 is SQIVND (reference sequence). The CDR3 is 16 amino acids. V shed 5 bases, J shed 1 base, and the junction held 6 bases outside the gene matches. The CDR3 loop is CASSETGGRSNQPQHF. The CDR3 bases are TGTGCCAGTAGTGAAACAGGGGGCCGAAGCAATCAGCCCCAGCATTTT.

This clone was recorded only once. The DNA for the CDR3 is TGTGCCAGCAGCCGAATAATGGGGCAGGGTAACAATGAGCAGTTCTTC. Translating gives CASSRIMGQGNNEQFF. The chain has TRBV3-1 (or the pseudogene TRBV3-2) and TRBJ2-1, with D possibly TRBD1 on 5 matching bases. The CDR3 spans 16 residues. The V gene's germline CDR1 is LGHDT and CDR2 YNNKEL (reference sequence). Trimming took off 4 bases at V and 5 bases at J, with 18 bases between the two ends.

The rearrangement links TRBV6-5 to TRBJ2-5; perhaps TRBD2 as D (6 bases). The V and J ends lost 6 bases and 1 base respectively, with 15 bases between them. CDR3 size: 15 residues. Germline V lookup: CDR1 MNHEY, CDR2 SVGAGI. The CDR3 is CASSSPRGIQETQYF. CDR3 nucleotide sequence: TGTGCCAGCAGCTCCCCCCGCGGGATCCAAGAGACCCAGTACTTC.

The rearrangement uses TRBV14 and TRBJ2-6; 13 nucleotides align to TRBD2. The ends lost 6 bases at V and 4 bases at J; junction bases unmatched: 12. The CDR3 runs to 19 residues. Germline CDR1 is SGHDN and CDR2 is FVKESK. CDR3 bases: TGTGCCAGCAGTCGTCCGGGACTAGCGGGGATGGGCGGGGCCAACGTCCTGACTTTC. Translation: CASSRPGLAGMGGANVLTF.

The CDR3, as DNA: TGTGCCACCAGTGATCCCAGGGAAAGGTCAGATACGCAGTATTTT. Its protein product is CATSDPRERSDTQYF. J is TRBJ2-3 and V is TRBV24-1; the D gene is possibly TRBD1 (5 bases). This CDR3 has 15 amino acids. The ends were cut back, 3 bases at V and 4 bases at J, with 13 bases in the middle. Germline CDR1 KGHDR, CDR2 SFDVKD.

The chain uses TRBV28 and TRBJ2-5, with D hard to call. V dropped 4 bases and J dropped 0 bases, with 3 bases sitting between them. The CDR3 runs 12 residues. Germline V gene lookup returns CDR1 MDHEN and CDR2 SYDVKM. CDR3 loop: CASSSYQETQYF. The DNA for the CDR3 is TGTGCCAGCAGTTCGTACCAAGAGACCCAGTACTTC.

V is TRBV6-2 or TRBV6-3 and J is TRBJ1-1; no definite D call. From germline, CDR1 is MNHEY and CDR2 SVGEGT. The CDR3 has 12 amino acids. Trimming took 2 bases from V and 11 from J, leaving 12 bases between them. The CDR3 protein is CASSYGKVTAFF. DNA of the CDR3: TGTGCCAGCAGTTACGGTAAGGTTACGGCTTTCTTT.

This chain uses TRBV10-2 with TRBJ2-5; no clear D. The CDR3 runs 13 residues. The V end lost 5 bases, the J end lost 2 bases, and 9 bases lay between the germline ends. Germline CDR1 reads WSHSY; CDR2 reads SAAADI. CDR3 coding DNA: TGCGCCAGCAGTTTGGCAGCTCAAGAGACCCAGTACTTC. It specifies CASSLAAQETQYF.

The chain carries TRBV28 and TRBJ1-3; no firm D call. Germline V CDR1 and CDR2: MDHEN, SYDVKM. V was shortened by 5 bases and J by 4 bases, with 6 bases between the two germline ends. CDR3 length equals 12 residues. CDR3 residues: CASSHQGNTIYF. The CDR3 region has the DNA TGTGCCAGCAGTCACCAAGGAAACACCATATATTTT.

This clone was seen a single time. V gene TRBV28 combines with J gene TRBJ1-6; D remains unclear. CDR3 length: 13 amino acids. Between the trimmed V and J ends, which lost 5 bases and 9 bases, there was a span of 11 bases. CDR1 and CDR2 from the germline V gene are MDHEN and SYDVKM. The CDR3 DNA follows: TGTGCCAGCAGTCCCCCCGCCGGTTCACCCCTCCACTTT. As protein: CASSPPAGSPLHF.

The chain uses TRBV19 and TRBJ2-1, with TRBD1 identical over 9 bases. The V gene's germline CDR1 is LNHDA and CDR2 SQIVND (reference sequence). The CDR3 extends over 16 amino acids. The V and J ends lost 3 bases and 4 bases, in that order; junction bases with no gene match: 7. The CDR3 nucleotides are TGTGCCAGTAGTATCATAGGGACAGGGCTATACAATGAGCAGTTCTTC. This translates into CASSIIGTGLYNEQFF.

CDR3 sequence (DNA): TGCGCCAGCAGCCAAGGATCCGTAGAGACCCAGTACTTC. Protein product: CASSQGSVETQYF. The chain recombines TRBV4-1 with TRBJ2-5, with no clear D. The CDR3 totals 13 residues. V shed 1 base and J shed 4 bases, with 7 bases lying between them. In germline, CDR1 is MGHRA, CDR2 YSYEKL.

The J gene is TRBJ2-2, the V gene TRBV6-1, with TRBD2 matching 13 bases. The CDR3 runs 18 residues. Germline assignment: CDR1 MNHNS and CDR2 SASEGT. J was trimmed by 5 bases and V by 1 base; bases with no gene match: 7. The CDR3 DNA sequence: TGTGCCAGCAGTGAAGGCCAACTAGCGGGGGGGTGGACCGGGGAGCTGTTTTTT. Amino acids: CASSEGQLAGGWTGELFF.

The chain uses TRBV28 and TRBJ2-5; a possible D gene is TRBD2 (5 bases). Trimming stripped 9 bases from V and 1 base from J, with 12 bases between. The CDR3 covers 13 residues. Germline lookup yields CDR1 MDHEN and CDR2 SYDVKM. The CDR3 is CARFPDCQETQYF. The CDR3 nucleotides read TGTGCCAGATTCCCGGACTGCCAAGAGACCCAGTACTTC. Filled out from reference TRBV28 and TRBJ2-5, the complete variable domain reads DVKVTQSSRYLVKRTGEKVFLECVQDMDHENMFWYRQDPGLGLRLIYFSYDVKMKEKGDIPEGYSVSREKKERFSLILESASTNQTSMYLCARFPDCQETQYFGPGTRLLVL.